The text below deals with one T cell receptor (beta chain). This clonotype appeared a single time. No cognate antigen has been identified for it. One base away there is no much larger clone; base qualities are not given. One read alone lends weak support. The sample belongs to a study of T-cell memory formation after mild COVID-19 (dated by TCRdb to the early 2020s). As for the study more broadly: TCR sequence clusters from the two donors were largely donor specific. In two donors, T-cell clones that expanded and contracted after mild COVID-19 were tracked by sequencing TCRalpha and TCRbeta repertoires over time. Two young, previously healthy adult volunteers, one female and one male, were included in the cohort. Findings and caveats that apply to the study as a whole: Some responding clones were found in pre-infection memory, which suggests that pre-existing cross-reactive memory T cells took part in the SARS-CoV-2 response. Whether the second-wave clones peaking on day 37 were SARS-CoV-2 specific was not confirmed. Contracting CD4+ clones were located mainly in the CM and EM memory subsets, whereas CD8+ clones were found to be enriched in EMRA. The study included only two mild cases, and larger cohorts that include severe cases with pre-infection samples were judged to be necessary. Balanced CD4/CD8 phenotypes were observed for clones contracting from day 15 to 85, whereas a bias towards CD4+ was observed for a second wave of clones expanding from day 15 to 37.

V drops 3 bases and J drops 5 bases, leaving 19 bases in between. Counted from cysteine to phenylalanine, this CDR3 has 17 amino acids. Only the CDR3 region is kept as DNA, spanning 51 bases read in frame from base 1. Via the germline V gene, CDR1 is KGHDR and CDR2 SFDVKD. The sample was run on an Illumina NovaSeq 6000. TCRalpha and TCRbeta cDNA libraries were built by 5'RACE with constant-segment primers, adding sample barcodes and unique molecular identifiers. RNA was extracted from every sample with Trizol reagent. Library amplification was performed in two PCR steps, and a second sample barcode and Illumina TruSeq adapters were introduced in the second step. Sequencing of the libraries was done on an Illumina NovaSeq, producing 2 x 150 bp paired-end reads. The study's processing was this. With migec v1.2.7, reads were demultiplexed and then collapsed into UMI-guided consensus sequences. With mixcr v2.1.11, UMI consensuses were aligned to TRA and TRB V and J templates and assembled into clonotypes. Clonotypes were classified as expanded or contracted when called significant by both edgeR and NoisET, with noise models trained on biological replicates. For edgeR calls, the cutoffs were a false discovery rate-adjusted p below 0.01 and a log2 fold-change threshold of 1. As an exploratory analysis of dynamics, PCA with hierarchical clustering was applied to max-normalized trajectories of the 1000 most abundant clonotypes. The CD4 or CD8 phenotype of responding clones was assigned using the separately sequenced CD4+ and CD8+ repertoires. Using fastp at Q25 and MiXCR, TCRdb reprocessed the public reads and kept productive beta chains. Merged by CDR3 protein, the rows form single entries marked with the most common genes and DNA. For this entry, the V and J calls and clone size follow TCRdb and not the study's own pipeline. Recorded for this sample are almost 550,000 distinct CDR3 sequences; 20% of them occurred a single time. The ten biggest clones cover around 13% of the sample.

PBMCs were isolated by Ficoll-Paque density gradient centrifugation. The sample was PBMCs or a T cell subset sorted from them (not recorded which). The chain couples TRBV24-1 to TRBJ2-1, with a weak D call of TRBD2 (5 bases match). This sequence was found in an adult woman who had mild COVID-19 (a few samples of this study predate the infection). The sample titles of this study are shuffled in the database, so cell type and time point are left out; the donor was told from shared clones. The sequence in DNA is TGTGCCACCAGTGATCCCGCCTTAACGGGATCAAACAATGAGCAGTTCTTC. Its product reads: CATSDPALTGSNNEQFF.